This T cell receptor beta chain appears in the sequencing data of a study of cytomegalovirus exposure and HLA in healthy donors. Study in general: Early released data had about 85 million unique TCRs, all coming from HLA-typed donors. The study, taken as a whole, reports: The authors reported that TCR beta sequences could predict HLA-A and HLA-B alleles. These predictions were accurate for most subjects in the first cohort. A prior analysis recorded that most TCR beta V segments were productive about 87% or about 30% of the time. The authors later found most CMV-associated TCR beta chains appeared HLA-restricted.

The primer mix had 60 Vbeta and 13 Jbeta primers. The protocol was immunoSEQ multiplex PCR, while the TCRdb copy is restricted to in-frame clones and leaves out a portion. With under 250,000 clones in the sample, the ten largest clones hold roughly 1.2%. V gave up 9 bases and J gave up 2 bases, with 10 bases separating them. CDR1 is SNHLY and CDR2 is FYNNEI in the germline V gene. The CDR3 has 12 amino acids. Concerning this clone itself: No antigen is known for it.

This receptor was taken from a girl aged 2 to 10 in good health and CMV-seropositive. Sequencing was performed on PBMCs. The J gene is TRBJ1-1, the V gene TRBV2; no reliable D call. The CDR3 loop reads CARIRTNTEAFF. Here the CDR3 DNA reads TGTGCCAGGATTAGAACCAACACTGAAGCTTTCTTT.